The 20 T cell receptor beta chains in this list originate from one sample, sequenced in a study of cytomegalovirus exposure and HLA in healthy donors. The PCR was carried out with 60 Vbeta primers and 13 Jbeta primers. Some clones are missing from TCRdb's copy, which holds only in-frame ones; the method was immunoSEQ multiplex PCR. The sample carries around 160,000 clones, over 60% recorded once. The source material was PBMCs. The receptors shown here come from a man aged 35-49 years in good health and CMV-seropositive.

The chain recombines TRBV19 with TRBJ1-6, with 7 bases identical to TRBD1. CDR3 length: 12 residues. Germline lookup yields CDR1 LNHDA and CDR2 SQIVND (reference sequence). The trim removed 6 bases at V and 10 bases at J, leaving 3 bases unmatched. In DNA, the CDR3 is TGTGCCAGTAGAGGCAGGGGGTCACCCCTCCACTTT. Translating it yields CASRGRGSPLHF.

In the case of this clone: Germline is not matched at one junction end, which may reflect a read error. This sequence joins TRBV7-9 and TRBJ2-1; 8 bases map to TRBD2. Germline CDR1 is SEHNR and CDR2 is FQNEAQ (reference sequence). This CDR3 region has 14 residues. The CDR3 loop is CSSSFIGLASEQFF. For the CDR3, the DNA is TGTTCCAGCAGCTTCATCGGACTAGCAAGCGAGCAGTTCTTC.

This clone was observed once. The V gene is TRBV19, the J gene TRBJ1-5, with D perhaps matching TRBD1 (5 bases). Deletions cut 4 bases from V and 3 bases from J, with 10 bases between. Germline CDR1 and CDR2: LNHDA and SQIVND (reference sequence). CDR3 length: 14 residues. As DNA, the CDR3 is TGTGCCAGTAGTAACCCAGGGAACAATCAGCCCCAGCATTTT. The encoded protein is CASSNPGNNQPQHF.

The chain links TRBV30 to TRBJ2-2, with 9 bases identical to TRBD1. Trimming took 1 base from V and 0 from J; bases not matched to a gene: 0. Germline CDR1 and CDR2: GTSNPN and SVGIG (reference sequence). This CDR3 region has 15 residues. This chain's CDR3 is CAWSGQGANTGELFF. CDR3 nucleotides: TGTGCCTGGAGTGGACAGGGGGCGAACACCGGGGAGCTGTTTTTT.

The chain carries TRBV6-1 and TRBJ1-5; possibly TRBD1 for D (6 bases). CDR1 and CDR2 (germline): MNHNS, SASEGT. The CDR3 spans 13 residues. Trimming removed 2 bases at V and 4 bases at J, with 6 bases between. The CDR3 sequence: CASSERGNQPQHF. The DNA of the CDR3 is TGTGCCAGCAGTGAAAGGGGGAATCAGCCCCAGCATTTT.

The CDR3 sequence: CASSQRTSGRNRETQYF. The CDR3 nucleotides read TGTGCCAGCAGCCAACGGACTAGCGGGAGGAATAGAGAGACCCAGTACTTC. The chain recombines TRBV13 with TRBJ2-5; 14 bases fit TRBD2. Germline trimming cut 5 bases from V and 4 bases from J; bases unmatched to any gene: 9. This CDR3 is 17 amino acids long. Germline assignment: CDR1 PRHDT and CDR2 FYEKMQ (reference sequence). The entire variable domain, with the rest obtained from reference TRBV13 and TRBJ2-5, is as follows: AAGVIQSPRHLIKEKRETATLKCYPIPRHDTVYWYQQGPGQDPQFLISFYEKMQSDKGSIPDRFSAQQFSDYHSELNMSSLELGDSALYFCASSQRTSGRNRETQYFGPGTRLLVL.

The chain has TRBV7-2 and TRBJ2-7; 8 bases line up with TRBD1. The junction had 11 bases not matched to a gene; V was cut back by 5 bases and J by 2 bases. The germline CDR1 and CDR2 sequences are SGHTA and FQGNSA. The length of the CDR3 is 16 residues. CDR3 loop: CASSTRTRGRPYEQYF. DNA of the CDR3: TGTGCCAGCAGCACCCGAACCAGGGGGCGCCCCTACGAGCAGTACTTC.

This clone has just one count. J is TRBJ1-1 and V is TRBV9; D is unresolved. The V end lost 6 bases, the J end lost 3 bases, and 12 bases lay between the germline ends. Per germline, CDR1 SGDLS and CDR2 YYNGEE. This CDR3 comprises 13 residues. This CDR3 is CASNPGGDTEAFF. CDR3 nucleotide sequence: TGTGCCAGCAACCCGGGCGGGGACACTGAAGCTTTCTTT.

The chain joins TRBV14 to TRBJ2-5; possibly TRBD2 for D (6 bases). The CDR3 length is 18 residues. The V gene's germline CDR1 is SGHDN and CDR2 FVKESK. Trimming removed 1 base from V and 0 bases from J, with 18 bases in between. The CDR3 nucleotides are TGTGCCAGCAGCCAAGTGGGACTCCCGGCGGAGCACCAAGAGACCCAGTACTTC. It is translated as CASSQVGLPAEHQETQYF.

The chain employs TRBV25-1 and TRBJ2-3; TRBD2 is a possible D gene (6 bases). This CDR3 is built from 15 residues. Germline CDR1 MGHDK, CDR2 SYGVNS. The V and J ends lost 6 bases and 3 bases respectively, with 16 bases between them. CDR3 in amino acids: CASSAHGGGTDTQYF. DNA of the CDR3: TGTGCCAGCAGCGCCCATGGGGGAGGAACAGATACGCAGTATTTT.

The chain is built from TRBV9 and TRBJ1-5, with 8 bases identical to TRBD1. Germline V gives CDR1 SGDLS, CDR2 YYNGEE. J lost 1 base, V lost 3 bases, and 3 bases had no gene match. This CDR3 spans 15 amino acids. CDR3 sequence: CASSATGGSNQPQHF. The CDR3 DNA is TGTGCCAGCAGCGCAACAGGGGGGAGCAATCAGCCCCAGCATTTT. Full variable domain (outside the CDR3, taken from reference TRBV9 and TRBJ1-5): DSGVTQTPKHLITATGQRVTLRCSPRSGDLSVYWYQQSLDQGLQFLIQYYNGEERAKGNILERFSAQQFPDLHSELNLSSLELGDSALYFCASSATGGSNQPQHFGDGTRLSIL.

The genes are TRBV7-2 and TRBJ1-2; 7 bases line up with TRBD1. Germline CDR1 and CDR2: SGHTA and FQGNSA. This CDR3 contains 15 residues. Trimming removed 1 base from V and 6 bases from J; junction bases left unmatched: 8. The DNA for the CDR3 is TGTGCCAGCAGCTTAGTAAGCGACAGGGTTGATGGCTACACCTTC. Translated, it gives CASSLVSDRVDGYTF.

As DNA, the CDR3 is TGTGCCAGCAGCCCAGGACTAGCGGGAAAATCCGGGGAGCTGTTTTTT. Translation gives CASSPGLAGKSGELFF. The chain couples TRBV11-3 to TRBJ2-2, with 12 bases fitting TRBD2. With V trimmed by 5 bases and J by 6 bases, 7 bases remained unmatched. The CDR3 is 16 residues long. Per germline, CDR1 SGHNT and CDR2 YENEEA.

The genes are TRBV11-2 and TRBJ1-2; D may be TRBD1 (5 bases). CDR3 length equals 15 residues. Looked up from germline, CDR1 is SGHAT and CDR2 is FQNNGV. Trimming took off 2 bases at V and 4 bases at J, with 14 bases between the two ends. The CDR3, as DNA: TGTGCCAGCAGCTTATGGCAGGGCGCGAGCTATGGCTACACCTTC. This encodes CASSLWQGASYGYTF.

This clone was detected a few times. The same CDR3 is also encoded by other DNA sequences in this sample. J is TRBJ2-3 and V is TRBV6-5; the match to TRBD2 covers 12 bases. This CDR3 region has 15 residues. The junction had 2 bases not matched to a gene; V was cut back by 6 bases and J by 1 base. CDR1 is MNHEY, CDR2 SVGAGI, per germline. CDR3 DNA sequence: TGTGCCAGCAGCCGACTAGCGGGAGGCACAGATACGCAGTATTTT. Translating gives CASSRLAGGTDTQYF.

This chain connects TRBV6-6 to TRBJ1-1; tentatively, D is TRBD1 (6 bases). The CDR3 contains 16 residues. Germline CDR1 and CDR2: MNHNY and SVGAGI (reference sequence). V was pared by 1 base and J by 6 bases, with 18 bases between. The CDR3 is CASSYFRPGHTPEAFF. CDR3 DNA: TGTGCCAGCAGTTACTTTAGGCCGGGACACACGCCTGAAGCTTTCTTT.

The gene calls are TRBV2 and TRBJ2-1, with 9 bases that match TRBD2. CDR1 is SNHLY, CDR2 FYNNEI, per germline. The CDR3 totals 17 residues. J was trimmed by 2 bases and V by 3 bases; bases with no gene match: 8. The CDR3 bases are TGTGCCAGCAGTGACCCAGCGGGAGGATGGGCCTACAATGAGCAGTTCTTC. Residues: CASSDPAGGWAYNEQFF.

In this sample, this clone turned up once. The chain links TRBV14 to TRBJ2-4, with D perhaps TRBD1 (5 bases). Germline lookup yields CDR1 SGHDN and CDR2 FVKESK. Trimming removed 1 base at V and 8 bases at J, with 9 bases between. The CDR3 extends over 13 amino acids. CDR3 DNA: TGTGCCAGCAGCCAAGGGGAAGGGGACATTCAGTACTTC. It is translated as CASSQGEGDIQYF.

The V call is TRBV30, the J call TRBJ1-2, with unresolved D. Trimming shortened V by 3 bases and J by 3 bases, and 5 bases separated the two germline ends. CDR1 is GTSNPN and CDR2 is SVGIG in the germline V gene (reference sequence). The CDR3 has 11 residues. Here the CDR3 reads CAWSPHYGYTF. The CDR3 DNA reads TGTGCCTGGAGCCCTCACTATGGCTACACCTTC.

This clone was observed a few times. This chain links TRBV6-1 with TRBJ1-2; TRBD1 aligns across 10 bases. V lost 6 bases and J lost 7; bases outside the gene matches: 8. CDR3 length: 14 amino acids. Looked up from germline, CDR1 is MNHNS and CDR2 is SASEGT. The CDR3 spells CASSPDRGRGGYTF. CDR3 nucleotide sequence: TGTGCCAGCAGCCCCGACAGGGGGCGAGGTGGCTACACCTTC.